This T cell receptor beta chain stems from a study of shared clonotypes between healthy human individuals. Study-wide background: The study used three CD4 naive, three CD4 memory, two CD8 naive and one CD8 memory plate per donor. Study-wide points: Among four donors, roughly 5% of naive CD4 clonotypes were found in common.

In the case of this clone: Its specificity is unknown.

Germline V gives CDR1 SNHLY, CDR2 FYNNEI. After removal of 6 bases from V and 1 base from J, the junction contained 1 base not matched to a gene. The CDR3 loop spans 13 amino acids. Each sample came from a Caucasian adult donor living in Nashville, Tennessee. CD45RA-negative memory and CD45RA+ naive subsets were split from the CD4+ cells. Data came from immunoSEQ multiplex PCR; TCRdb stores just in-frame clones and leaves some out. This table has fewer than 400,000 clones, approximately 79% appearing once. The TCR originated in a man younger than 40 in good health. Sequencing was carried out using memory CD4+ T cells sorted from blood. Sample subset: CD45RA-negative fraction. V and J are TRBV2 and TRBJ1-1; 8 bases are shared with TRBD1. CDR3: CASSGQGNTEAFF. CDR3 nucleotides: TGTGCCAGCAGCGGACAGGGGAACACTGAAGCTTTCTTT. Looking up the rest from reference TRBV2 and TRBJ1-1 gives the full variable domain: EPEVTQTPSHQVTQMGQEVILRCVPISNHLYFYWYRQILGQKVEFLVSFYNNEISEKSEIFDDQFSVERPDGSNFTLKIRSTKLEDSAMYFCASSGQGNTEAFFGQGTRLTVV.